These 14 T cell receptor beta chains came from one sample sequenced in a study of blood T cell repertoires in COVID-19. The protocol was immunoSEQ multiplex PCR, while the TCRdb copy is restricted to in-frame clones and leaves out a portion. The table includes some 220,000 clones, around three quarters detected once. The sequenced sample consisted of peripheral blood. Every receptor here comes from a woman aged 70-85 years with acute or convalescent COVID-19.

This clone was seen a single time. This sequence joins TRBV10-3 and TRBJ2-2; the match to TRBD2 covers 8 bases. The CDR3 has 15 residues. CDR1 and CDR2 (germline): ENHRY, SYGVKD. V lost 11 bases and J lost 2; bases outside the gene matches: 10. Here the CDR3 DNA reads TGTGCCGCTACCCGGGGGGGCAGTAACACCGGGGAGCTGTTTTTT. It yields the protein CAATRGGSNTGELFF.

The V and J genes are TRBV13 and TRBJ1-1; no firm D call. This CDR3 spans 15 amino acids. V lost 0 bases, J lost 10 bases, and 18 bases lay in between. CDR1 and CDR2 from the germline V gene are PRHDT and FYEKMQ (reference sequence). This chain's CDR3 is CASSLGRELIGVAFF. The CDR3 DNA reads as TGTGCCAGCAGCTTAGGTAGAGAGCTGATAGGAGTAGCTTTCTTT.

The J gene is TRBJ2-3, the V gene TRBV5-1; 8 bases match TRBD2. Germline V gene data show CDR1 as SGHRS and CDR2 as YFSETQ. V lost 10 bases, J lost 2 bases, and 15 bases stayed unmatched. The CDR3 is 16 residues long. The CDR3 DNA follows: TGCGCCTGTAAATCGCGGGGGGATGTACACACAGATACGCAGTATTTT. Amino acid sequence: CACKSRGDVHTDTQYF.

The chain carries TRBV7-2 and TRBJ2-1; 10 bases line up with TRBD2. This CDR3 is built from 18 residues. Germline lookup yields CDR1 SGHTA and CDR2 FQGNSA. The trim removed 4 bases at V and 4 bases at J, leaving 13 bases unmatched. CDR3 sequence (DNA): TGTGCCAGCAGCTCCAAAAAGCGGGGGGGCCTAGGGTACAATGAGCAGTTCTTC. It codes for CASSSKKRGGLGYNEQFF.

The V and J genes are TRBV9 and TRBJ2-5; 9 nucleotides agree with TRBD2. With V trimmed by 0 bases and J by 4 bases, 10 bases remained unmatched. The CDR3 has 17 amino acids. Germline-derived CDR1 and CDR2 are SGDLS and YYNGEE. CDR3 nucleotides: TGTGCCAGCAGCGTAGGCCCCGGCGGGGGGGCGGGAGAGACCCAGTACTTC. Translation: CASSVGPGGGAGETQYF. The full variable domain, its missing parts supplied by reference TRBV9 and TRBJ2-5, is DSGVTQTPKHLITATGQRVTLRCSPRSGDLSVYWYQQSLDQGLQFLIQYYNGEERAKGNILERFSAQQFPDLHSELNLSSLELGDSALYFCASSVGPGGGAGETQYFGPGTRLLVL.

This chain links TRBV2 with TRBJ1-5; the D gene is possibly TRBD1 (6 bases). The germline V gene encodes CDR1 SNHLY and CDR2 FYNNEI. The V end was cut by 6 bases, the J end by 1 base, with 10 bases between. The CDR3 length is 14 residues. CDR3 sequence (DNA): TGTGCCAGCAGCGGGACATTAAGCAATCAGCCCCAGCATTTT. Translated, it gives CASSGTLSNQPQHF.

The chain couples TRBV5-6 to TRBJ2-5, with a tentative D call TRBD2 (7 bases). CDR3 size: 16 residues. Germline values: CDR1 SGHDT, CDR2 YYEEEE. Trimming shortened V by 0 bases and J by 3 bases, and 15 bases separated the two germline ends. The CDR3 nucleotides read TGTGCCAGCAGCTTGGAGCTACGGGGGGCAGAAGAGACCCAGTACTTC. Translation gives CASSLELRGAEETQYF.

The V and J genes are TRBV15 and TRBJ2-7; TRBD2 agrees at 7 bases. Germline V lookup: CDR1 LNHNV, CDR2 YYDKDF (reference sequence). CDR3 length equals 13 residues. V lost 3 bases to trimming and J lost 3 bases; unmatched junction nucleotides: 2. For the CDR3, the DNA is TGTGCCACCAGCAGGGGGAGGGGCTACGAGCAGTACTTC. Translating gives CATSRGRGYEQYF.

The chain carries TRBV5-1 and TRBJ2-3; 8 bases are shared with TRBD2. V was pared by 0 bases and J by 4 bases, with 7 bases of the junction left unmatched. Looked up from germline, CDR1 is SGHRS and CDR2 is YFSETQ. There are 16 residues in the CDR3. CDR3 sequence (DNA): TGCGCCAGCAGCTTGGTCAGGCGGGGGGTCGCAGATACGCAGTATTTT. Translating it yields CASSLVRRGVADTQYF. Drawing the rest from reference TRBV5-1 and TRBJ2-3, the complete variable domain is KAGVTQTPRYLIKTRGQQVTLSCSPISGHRSVSWYQQTPGQGLQFLFEYFSETQRNKGNFPGRFSGRQFSNSRSEMNVSTLELGDSALYLCASSLVRRGVADTQYFGPGTRLTVL.

This clone was detected a few times. The junction departs from the called germline gene at one end, perhaps through a read error. The J gene is TRBJ1-2, the V gene TRBV6-1, with 7 positions matching TRBD1. Germline assignment: CDR1 MNHNS and CDR2 SASEGT. The CDR3 is 12 residues long. The CDR3 sequence: CASTERGLGYTF. DNA of the CDR3: TGTGCCAGCACTGAAAGGGGGCTTGGCTACACCTTC.

The chain is built from TRBV18 and TRBJ1-1, with a tentative D call TRBD1 (6 bases). Germline CDR1 and CDR2: KGHSH and LQKENI. Trimming removed 3 bases from V and 0 bases from J, with 20 bases in between. The CDR3 consists of 18 residues. CDR3 nucleotides: TGTGCCAGCTCACCGTCACAAAAGGGGGTGGGGATGAACACTGAAGCTTTCTTT. The encoded protein is CASSPSQKGVGMNTEAFF.

A single count supports this clone. The chain employs TRBV6-5 and TRBJ2-5, with TRBD1 as a possible D gene (5 bases). Per germline, CDR1 MNHEY and CDR2 SVGAGI. The V end was cut by 6 bases, the J end by 3 bases, with 11 bases between. The CDR3 loop spans 13 amino acids. In nucleotides, the CDR3 is TGTGCCAGCAGGACAGTGACTGAAGAGACCCAGTACTTC. This translates into CASRTVTEETQYF.

This clone was counted a few times. This chain uses TRBV6-5 with TRBJ1-2, with D possibly TRBD1 on 6 matching bases. This CDR3 region has 14 residues. V was cut by 8 bases and J by 4 bases, with 17 bases left in between. Germline V gene sequence: CDR1 MNHEY, CDR2 SVGAGI. CDR3 sequence (DNA): TGTGCCAGCCGTTGGATGGGGGGGGCCTATGGCTACACCTTC. Its translation: CASRWMGGAYGYTF.

The chain uses TRBV12-5 and TRBJ1-6; 7 nucleotides match TRBD1. The junction had 21 bases not matched to a gene; V was cut back by 0 bases and J by 7 bases. Germline V gene lookup returns CDR1 LGHNT and CDR2 FRNRAP. This CDR3 spans 21 amino acids. The CDR3, as DNA: TGTGCTAGTGGTTTGGTAGGGTCGATACGGGACAGCCAACGAGTCAATTCACCCCTCCACTTT. As protein: CASGLVGSIRDSQRVNSPLHF. Full variable domain (outside the CDR3, taken from reference TRBV12-5 and TRBJ1-6): DARVTQTPRHKVTEMGQEVTMRCQPILGHNTVFWYRQTMMQGLELLAYFRNRAPLDDSGMPKDRFSAEMPDATLATLKIQPSEPRDSAVYFCASGLVGSIRDSQRVNSPLHFGNGTRLTVT.